The rows below give T cell receptor beta chains drawn from one sample of a study of cytomegalovirus exposure and HLA in healthy donors. TCRdb's table, derived via immunoSEQ multiplex PCR, lists solely in-frame clones and lacks some. The profile shows just under 150,000 clones, over 80% of them singletons. The source material was PBMCs. The receptors shown here come from a woman in her twenties or thirties in good health and CMV-seronegative. CDR3s include the opening cysteine and the closing phenylalanine or tryptophan. D genes are given only for firm matches. Clone size is stated in some rows and not others, as once, few, many or a class when expanded.

D gene	J gene	clone size	V gene	CDR3 DNA	CDR3 protein
.	TRBJ2-5	.	TRBV2	TGTGCCAGCAGATTGCCGACAGGCGGAGAGACCCAGTACTTC	CASRLPTGGETQYF
TRBD1	TRBJ2-3	.	TRBV29-1	TGCAGCGTTGATGGACAGGGGTCCGATACGCAGTATTTT	CSVDGQGSDTQYF
TRBD1	TRBJ2-7	.	TRBV7-9	TGTGCCAGCAGCTTAGGAGGGGGCCCCTACGAGCAGTACTTC	CASSLGGGPYEQYF
.	TRBJ1-2	few	TRBV29-1	TGCAGCGTTGCCCTCGAGGGTAGGACTGCTAACTATGGCTACACCTTC	CSVALEGRTANYGYTF
.	TRBJ1-1	.	TRBV5-1	TGCGCCAGCAGCTTGGCGCGATCCGTCGGTGGGCACACTGAAGCTTTCTTT	CASSLARSVGGHTEAFF
.	TRBJ2-5	.	TRBV7-6	TGTGCCAGCAGCTCCTTACGTTCGGACAGATCCCAAGAGACCCAGTACTTC	CASSSLRSDRSQETQYF
TRBD2	TRBJ2-3	few	TRBV4-1	TGCGCCAGCAGCCGTACACTAGCGGGGATCACAGATACGCAGTATTTT	CASSRTLAGITDTQYF
TRBD1	TRBJ2-1	.	TRBV19	TGTGCCAGTAGTGTGGGACAGGGGGCGATGGATGAGCAGTTCTTC	CASSVGQGAMDEQFF
.	TRBJ2-3	.	TRBV5-1	TGCGCCAGCAGCCCAGGGGTTAGAGCCGGTTATACGCAGTATTTT	CASSPGVRAGYTQYF
.	TRBJ1-2	.	TRBV5-1	TGCGCCAGCAGCGCCGACGGTGGGGGCCGTGGCTACACCTTC	CASSADGGGRGYTF
.	TRBJ2-7	.	TRBV6-5	TGTGCCAGCAGTTACGCAGGGACCAGGGGCGAGCAGTACTTC	CASSYAGTRGEQYF
.	TRBJ1-6	.	TRBV7-9	TGTTCCAGCAGCATACAGGGTTATTCACCCCTCCACTTT	CSSSIQGYSPLHF
TRBD2	TRBJ2-1	.	TRBV19	TGTGCCAGTAGTACTCGGACTAGCGGCACGAGCTCCTACAATGAGCAGTTCTTC	CASSTRTSGTSSYNEQFF
TRBD1	TRBJ2-5	.	TRBV7-2	TGTGCCAGCAGCTTAGCCAGGGACAGGCCAGAGACCCAGTACTTC	CASSLARDRPETQYF